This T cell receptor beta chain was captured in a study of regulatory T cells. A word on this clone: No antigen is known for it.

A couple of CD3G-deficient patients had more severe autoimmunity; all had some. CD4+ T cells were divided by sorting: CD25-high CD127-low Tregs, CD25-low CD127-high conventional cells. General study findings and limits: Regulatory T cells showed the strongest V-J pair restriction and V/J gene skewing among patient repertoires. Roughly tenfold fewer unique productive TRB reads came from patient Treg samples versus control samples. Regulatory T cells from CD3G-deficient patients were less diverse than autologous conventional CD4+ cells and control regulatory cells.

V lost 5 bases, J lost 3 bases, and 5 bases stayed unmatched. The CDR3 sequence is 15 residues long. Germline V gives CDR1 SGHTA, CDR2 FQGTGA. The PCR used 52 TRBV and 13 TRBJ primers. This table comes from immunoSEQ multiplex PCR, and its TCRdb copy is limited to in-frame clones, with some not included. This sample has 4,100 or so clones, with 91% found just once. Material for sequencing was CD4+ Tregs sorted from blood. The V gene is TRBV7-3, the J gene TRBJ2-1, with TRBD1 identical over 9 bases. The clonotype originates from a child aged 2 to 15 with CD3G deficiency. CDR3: CASSQQGADYNEQFF. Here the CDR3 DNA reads TGTGCCAGCAGCCAACAGGGGGCGGACTACAATGAGCAGTTCTTC.